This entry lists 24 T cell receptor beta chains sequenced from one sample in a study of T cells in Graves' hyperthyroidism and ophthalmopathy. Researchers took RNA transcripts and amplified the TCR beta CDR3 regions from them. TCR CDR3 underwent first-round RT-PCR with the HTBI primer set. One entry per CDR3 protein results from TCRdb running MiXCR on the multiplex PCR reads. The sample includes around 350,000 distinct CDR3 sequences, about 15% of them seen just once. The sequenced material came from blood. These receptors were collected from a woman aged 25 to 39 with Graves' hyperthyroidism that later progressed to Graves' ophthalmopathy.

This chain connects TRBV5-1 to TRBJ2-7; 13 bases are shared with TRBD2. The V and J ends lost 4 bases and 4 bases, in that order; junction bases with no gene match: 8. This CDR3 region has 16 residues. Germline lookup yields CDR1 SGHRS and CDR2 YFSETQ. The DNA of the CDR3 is TGCGCCAGCAGCCAGGATATGACTAGCGGGAGGTACGAGCAGTACTTC. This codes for CASSQDMTSGRYEQYF.

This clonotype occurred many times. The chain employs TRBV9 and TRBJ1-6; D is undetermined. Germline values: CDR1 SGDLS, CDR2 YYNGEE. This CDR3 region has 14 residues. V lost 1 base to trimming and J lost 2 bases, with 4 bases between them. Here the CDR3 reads CASSVRAYNSPLHF. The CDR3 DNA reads TGTGCCAGCAGCGTAAGGGCCTATAATTCACCCCTCCACTTT.

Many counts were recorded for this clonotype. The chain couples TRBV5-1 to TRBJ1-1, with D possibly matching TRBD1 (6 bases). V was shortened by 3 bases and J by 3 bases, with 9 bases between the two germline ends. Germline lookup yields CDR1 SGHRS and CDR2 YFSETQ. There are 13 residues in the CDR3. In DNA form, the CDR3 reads TGCGCCAGCAGCTCGACAGGATACACTGAAGCTTTCTTT. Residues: CASSSTGYTEAFF.

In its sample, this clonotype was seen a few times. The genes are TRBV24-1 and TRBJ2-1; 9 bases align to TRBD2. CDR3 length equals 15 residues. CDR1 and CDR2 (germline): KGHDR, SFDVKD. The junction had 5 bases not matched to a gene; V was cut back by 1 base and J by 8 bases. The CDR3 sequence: CATSDLGTSIYEQFF. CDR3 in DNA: TGTGCCACCAGTGATTTAGGGACTAGCATATATGAGCAGTTCTTC.

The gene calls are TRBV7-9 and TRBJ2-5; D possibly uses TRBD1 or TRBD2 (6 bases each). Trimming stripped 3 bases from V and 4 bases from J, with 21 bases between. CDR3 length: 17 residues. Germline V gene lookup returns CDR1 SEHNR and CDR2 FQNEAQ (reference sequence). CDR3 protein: CASSFLGGPGAPETQYF. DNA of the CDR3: TGTGCCAGCAGCTTCTTGGGGGGTCCGGGGGCCCCAGAGACCCAGTACTTC.

The CDR3 is CASSRLAAGGKNIQYF. DNA for the CDR3: TGTGCCAGCAGTCGTCTAGCGGCGGGAGGCAAAAACATTCAGTACTTC. V and J are TRBV6-1 and TRBJ2-4; TRBD2 agrees at 8 bases. The V segment lost 5 bases and the J segment 3 bases; nucleotides outside the gene matches: 9. CDR3 length: 16 amino acids. Per germline, CDR1 MNHNS and CDR2 SASEGT.

CDR3 nucleotides: TGTGCCAGCAGCTTGGACAGGACCTACTCTGGGGCCAACGTCCTGACTTTC. Its protein product is CASSLDRTYSGANVLTF. V and J are TRBV7-2 and TRBJ2-6, with 7 bases aligning to TRBD1. This CDR3 is 17 amino acids long. V was pared by 3 bases and J by 0 bases, with 5 bases of the junction left unmatched. Germline lookup yields CDR1 SGHTA and CDR2 FQGNSA.

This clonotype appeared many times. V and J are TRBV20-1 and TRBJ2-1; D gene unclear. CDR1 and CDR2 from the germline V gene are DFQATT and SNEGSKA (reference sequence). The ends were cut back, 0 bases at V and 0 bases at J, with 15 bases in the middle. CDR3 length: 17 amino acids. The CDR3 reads CSAREFRPESSYNEQFF. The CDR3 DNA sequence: TGCAGTGCTAGAGAATTTCGTCCGGAAAGCTCCTACAATGAGCAGTTCTTC.

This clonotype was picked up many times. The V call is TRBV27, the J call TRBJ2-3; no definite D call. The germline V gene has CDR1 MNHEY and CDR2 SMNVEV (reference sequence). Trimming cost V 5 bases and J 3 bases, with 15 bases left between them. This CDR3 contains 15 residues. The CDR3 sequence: CASSGVAAATDTQYF. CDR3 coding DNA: TGTGCCAGCAGTGGGGTGGCAGCTGCGACAGATACGCAGTATTTT.

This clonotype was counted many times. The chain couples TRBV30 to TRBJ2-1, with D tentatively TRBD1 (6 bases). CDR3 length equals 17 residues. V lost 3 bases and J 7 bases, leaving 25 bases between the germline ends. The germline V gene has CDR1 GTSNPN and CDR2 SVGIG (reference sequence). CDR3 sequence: CAWRAPPRGGASNEQFF. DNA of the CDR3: TGTGCCTGGAGGGCCCCCCCCCGTGGGGGCGCGTCTAATGAGCAGTTCTTC.

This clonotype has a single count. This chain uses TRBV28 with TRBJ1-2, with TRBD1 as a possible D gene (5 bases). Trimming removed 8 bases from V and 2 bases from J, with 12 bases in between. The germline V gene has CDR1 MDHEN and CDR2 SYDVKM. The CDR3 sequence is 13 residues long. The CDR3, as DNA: TGTGCCAGCGAGTCCGCAGGGAACTATGGCTACACCTTC. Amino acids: CASESAGNYGYTF.

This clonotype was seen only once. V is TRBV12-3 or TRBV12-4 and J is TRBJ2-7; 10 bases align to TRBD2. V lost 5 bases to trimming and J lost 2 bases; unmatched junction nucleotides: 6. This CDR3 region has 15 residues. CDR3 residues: CASSTGLALAYEQYF. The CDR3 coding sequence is TGTGCCAGCAGTACGGGACTAGCGTTGGCCTACGAGCAGTACTTC.

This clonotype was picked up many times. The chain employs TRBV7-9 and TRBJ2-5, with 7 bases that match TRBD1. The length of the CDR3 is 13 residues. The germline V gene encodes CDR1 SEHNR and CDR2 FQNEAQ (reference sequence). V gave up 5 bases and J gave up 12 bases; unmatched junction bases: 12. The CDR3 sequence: CASSTTEQGKKYF. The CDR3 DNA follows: TGTGCCAGCAGCACTACCGAACAGGGGAAAAAGTACTTC.

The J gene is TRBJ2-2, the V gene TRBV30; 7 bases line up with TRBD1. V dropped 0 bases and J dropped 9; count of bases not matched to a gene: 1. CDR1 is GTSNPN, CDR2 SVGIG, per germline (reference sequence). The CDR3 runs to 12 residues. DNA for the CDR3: TGTGCCTGGAGTGTACAGGGGTGGGAGCTGTTTTTT. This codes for CAWSVQGWELFF.

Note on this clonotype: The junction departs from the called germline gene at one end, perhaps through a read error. The chain's CDR3 is CASSEGQNNGKLFF. The CDR3 nucleotides read TGTGCCAGCAGCGAGGGACAGAATAATGGAAAACTGTTTTTT. The rearrangement uses TRBV9 and TRBJ1-4, with 7 nucleotides matching TRBD1. Germline V gene sequence: CDR1 SGDLS, CDR2 YYNGEE. This CDR3 region has 14 residues.

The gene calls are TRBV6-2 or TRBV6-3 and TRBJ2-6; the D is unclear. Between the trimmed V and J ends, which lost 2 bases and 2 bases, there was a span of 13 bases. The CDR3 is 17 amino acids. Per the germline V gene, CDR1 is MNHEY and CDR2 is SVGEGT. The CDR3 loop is CASSYRGLKAGANVLTF. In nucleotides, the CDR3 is TGTGCCAGCAGTTACCGAGGTTTGAAGGCTGGGGCCAACGTCCTGACTTTC.

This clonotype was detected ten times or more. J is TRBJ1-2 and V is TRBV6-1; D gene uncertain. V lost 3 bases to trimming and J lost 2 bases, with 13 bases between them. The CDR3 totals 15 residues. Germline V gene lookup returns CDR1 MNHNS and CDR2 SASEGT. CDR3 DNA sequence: TGTGCCAGCAGTGAGTCCGAGCCGTACAACTATGGCTACACCTTC. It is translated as CASSESEPYNYGYTF.

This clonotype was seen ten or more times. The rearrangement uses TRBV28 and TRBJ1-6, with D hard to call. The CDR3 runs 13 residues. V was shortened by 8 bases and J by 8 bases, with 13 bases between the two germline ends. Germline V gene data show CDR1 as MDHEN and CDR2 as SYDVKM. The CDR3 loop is CASRRLIDSPLHF. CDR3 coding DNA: TGTGCCAGCCGACGACTAATAGATTCACCCCTCCACTTT.

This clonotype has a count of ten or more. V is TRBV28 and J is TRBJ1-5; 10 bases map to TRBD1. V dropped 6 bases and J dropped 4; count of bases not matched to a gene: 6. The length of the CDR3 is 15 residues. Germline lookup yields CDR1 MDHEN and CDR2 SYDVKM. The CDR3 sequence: CASRGTGVRNQPQHF. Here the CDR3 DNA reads TGTGCCAGCAGGGGGACAGGGGTTAGAAATCAGCCCCAGCATTTT.

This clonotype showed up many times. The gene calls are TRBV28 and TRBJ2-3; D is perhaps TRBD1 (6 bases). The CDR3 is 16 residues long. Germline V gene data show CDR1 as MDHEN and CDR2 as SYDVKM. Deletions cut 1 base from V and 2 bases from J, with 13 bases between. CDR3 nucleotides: TGTGCCAGCAGTTTATCCTACAGGGTTGACACAGATACGCAGTATTTT. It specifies CASSLSYRVDTDTQYF.

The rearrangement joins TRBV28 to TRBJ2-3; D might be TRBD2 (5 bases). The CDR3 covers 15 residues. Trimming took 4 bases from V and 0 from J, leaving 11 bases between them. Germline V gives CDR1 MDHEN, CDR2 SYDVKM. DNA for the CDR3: TGTGCCAGCAGTTCGGACTCCACTAGCACAGATACGCAGTATTTT. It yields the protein CASSSDSTSTDTQYF.

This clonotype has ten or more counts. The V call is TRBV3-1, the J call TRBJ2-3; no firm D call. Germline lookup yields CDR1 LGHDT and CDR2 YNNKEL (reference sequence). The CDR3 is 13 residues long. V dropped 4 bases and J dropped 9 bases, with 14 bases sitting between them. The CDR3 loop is CASSPLGVHTQYF. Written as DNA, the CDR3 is TGTGCCAGCAGCCCCCTAGGAGTACACACGCAGTATTTT.

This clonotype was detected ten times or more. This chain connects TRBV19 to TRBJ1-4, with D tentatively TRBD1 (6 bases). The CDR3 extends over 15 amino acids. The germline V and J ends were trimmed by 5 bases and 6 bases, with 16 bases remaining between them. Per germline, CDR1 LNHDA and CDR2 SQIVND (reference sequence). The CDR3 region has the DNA TGTGCCAGTAGTCCGACGTGGGGGGCGGATGAAAAACTGTTTTTT. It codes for CASSPTWGADEKLFF. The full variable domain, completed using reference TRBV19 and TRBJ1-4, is DGGITQSPKYLFRKEGQNVTLSCEQNLNHDAMYWYRQDPGQGLRLIYYSQIVNDFQKGDIAEGYSVSREKKESFPLTVTSAQKNPTAFYLCASSPTWGADEKLFFGSGTQLSVL.

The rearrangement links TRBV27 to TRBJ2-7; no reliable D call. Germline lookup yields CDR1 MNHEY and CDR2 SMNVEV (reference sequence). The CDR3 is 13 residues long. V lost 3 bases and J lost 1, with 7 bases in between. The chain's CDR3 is CASSLSVSYEQYF. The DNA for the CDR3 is TGTGCCAGCAGTTTGTCCGTATCCTACGAGCAGTACTTC.